This passage covers 27 T cell receptor beta chains from one sample sequenced in a study of blood T cell repertoires in COVID-19. Profiled with immunoSEQ multiplex PCR; TCRdb holds only in-frame clones, not every one. The sample records some 200,000 clones, approximately 84% being singletons. The specimen sequenced was peripheral blood. The receptors were sampled from an elderly man with acute or convalescent COVID-19.

This sequence joins TRBV5-4 and TRBJ2-3, with 9 bases that match TRBD2. Germline V gene data show CDR1 as SGHNT and CDR2 as YYREEE (reference sequence). This CDR3 is 15 amino acids long. The V and J ends lost 0 bases and 6 bases, in that order; junction bases with no gene match: 5. CDR3 nucleotides: TGTGCCAGCAGCTTGGAGGTAGCGGGAGAGGATACGCAGTATTTT. This encodes CASSLEVAGEDTQYF.

The chain joins TRBV7-2 to TRBJ2-7, with D possibly TRBD2 on 6 matching bases. The CDR3 contains 14 residues. Per germline, CDR1 SGHTA and CDR2 FQGNSA. V lost 5 bases and J lost 3, with 14 bases in between. As DNA, the CDR3 is TGTGCCAGCAGCACCGACTTGGGGGGCTACGAGCAGTACTTC. Protein product: CASSTDLGGYEQYF.

This clone occurred once. The chain recombines TRBV29-1 with TRBJ2-1; D remains unclear. The CDR3 runs to 13 residues. Trimming shortened V by 4 bases and J by 9 bases, and 16 bases separated the two germline ends. CDR1 is SQVTM and CDR2 is ANQGSEA in the germline V gene. The CDR3 loop is CSVGFGIGFEQFF. The DNA for the CDR3 is TGCAGCGTTGGTTTCGGTATTGGTTTTGAGCAGTTCTTC.

Turning to this clone: Different DNA sequences within this sample yield the same CDR3. This chain connects TRBV24-1 to TRBJ2-1, with 8 bases lining up with TRBD1. The CDR3 loop spans 15 amino acids. Germline values: CDR1 KGHDR, CDR2 SFDVKD. The V and J ends lost 4 bases and 4 bases, in that order; junction bases with no gene match: 5. CDR3 nucleotide sequence: TGTGCCACCAGTGACCGGACAGGGCCGTACAATGAGCAGTTCTTC. Protein product: CATSDRTGPYNEQFF.

This chain links TRBV6-2 or TRBV6-3 with TRBJ2-5; possible D gene TRBD1, 6 bases. CDR3 length equals 15 residues. The germline V and J ends were trimmed by 2 bases and 4 bases, with 14 bases remaining between them. Per the germline V gene, CDR1 is MNHEY and CDR2 is SVGEGT. The CDR3 nucleotides read TGTGCCAGCAGTTACCCACAGGGCCGGGGAGAGACCCAGTACTTC. Encoded protein: CASSYPQGRGETQYF.

This chain joins TRBV10-3 and TRBJ2-1, with 9 bases identical to TRBD1. The CDR3 runs 15 residues. V dropped 4 bases and J dropped 7; count of bases not matched to a gene: 8. Per germline, CDR1 ENHRY and CDR2 SYGVKD. CDR3 in amino acids: CAISGSGTGMNEQFF. The CDR3 DNA reads TGTGCCATCAGTGGGTCCGGGACAGGGATGAATGAGCAGTTCTTC.

The chain is built from TRBV7-8 and TRBJ2-3; TRBD2 agrees at 7 bases. The CDR3 runs 16 residues. The germline gives CDR1 SGHVS, CDR2 FQNEAQ. V was pared by 1 base and J by 4 bases, with 8 bases of the junction left unmatched. Written as DNA, the CDR3 is TGTGCCAGCAGCTTAGTTGCGGGAGAGGCGGCAGATACGCAGTATTTT. As protein: CASSLVAGEAADTQYF.

V gene TRBV18 combines with J gene TRBJ1-1; 7 bases match TRBD1. CDR1 KGHSH and CDR2 LQKENI come from the germline V gene. CDR3 length equals 14 residues. The V gene end was trimmed by 3 bases and the J gene end by 5 bases; junction bases not matched to a gene: 6. The CDR3 DNA reads TGTGCCAGCTCACCGGGACAGCTAAATACTGAAGCTTTCTTT. Its protein product is CASSPGQLNTEAFF.

This clone has a handful of counts. The chain combines TRBV4-1 with TRBJ2-2, with D unclear. Trimming left V 5 bases short and J 3 bases short, with 4 bases between. The germline V gene has CDR1 MGHRA and CDR2 YSYEKL. The CDR3 is 12 residues long. The CDR3: CASSADTGELFF. The CDR3 DNA reads as TGCGCCAGCAGCGCAGACACCGGGGAGCTGTTTTTT.

This chain connects TRBV4-1 to TRBJ2-5; perhaps TRBD2 as D (5 bases). Germline-derived CDR1 and CDR2 are MGHRA and YSYEKL. The CDR3 contains 16 residues. V was cut by 0 bases and J by 4 bases, with 15 bases left in between. The CDR3 is CASSQDRSGKGETQYF. CDR3 sequence (DNA): TGCGCCAGCAGCCAAGATCGGAGCGGAAAGGGAGAGACCCAGTACTTC.

This clone was observed a few times. This sequence joins TRBV30 and TRBJ1-1; D is unclear. This CDR3 has 13 amino acids. The germline V gene encodes CDR1 GTSNPN and CDR2 SVGIG (reference sequence). Trimming shortened V by 2 bases and J by 3 bases, and 10 bases separated the two germline ends. Written as DNA, the CDR3 is TGTGCCTGGAGTAGATCGCGGGACACTGAAGCTTTCTTT. It translates to CAWSRSRDTEAFF. The whole variable domain, remainder taken from reference TRBV30 and TRBJ1-1, is SQTIHQWPATLVQPVGSPLSLECTVEGTSNPNLYWYRQAAGRGLQLLFYSVGIGQISSEVPQNLSASRPQDRQFILSSKKLLLSDSGFYLCAWSRSRDTEAFFGQGTRLTVV.

The chain employs TRBV24-1 and TRBJ2-1; no definite D call. Looked up from germline, CDR1 is KGHDR and CDR2 is SFDVKD. There are 15 residues in the CDR3. The V gene lost 0 bases and the J gene lost 2 bases, with 7 bases spanning the gap. The CDR3 loop reads CATSDLSRTYNEQFF. Written as DNA, the CDR3 is TGTGCCACCAGTGATTTGAGCAGGACCTACAATGAGCAGTTCTTC.

The J gene is TRBJ2-2, the V gene TRBV19, with 11 bases identical to TRBD2. The trim removed 4 bases at V and 3 bases at J, leaving 4 bases unmatched. The germline V gene has CDR1 LNHDA and CDR2 SQIVND (reference sequence). The CDR3 has 16 residues. The CDR3 sequence: CASSKTSGSYTGELFF. DNA for the CDR3: TGTGCCAGTAGTAAAACTAGCGGGAGCTACACCGGGGAGCTGTTTTTT. The whole variable domain, remainder taken from reference TRBV19 and TRBJ2-2, is DGGITQSPKYLFRKEGQNVTLSCEQNLNHDAMYWYRQDPGQGLRLIYYSQIVNDFQKGDIAEGYSVSREKKESFPLTVTSAQKNPTAFYLCASSKTSGSYTGELFFGEGSRLTVL.

The CDR3 DNA reads as TGTGCCAGCTCACCATGGGCTGGGACAAGGGGAGCCAAAAACATTCAGTACTTC. It codes for CASSPWAGTRGAKNIQYF. This chain links TRBV18 with TRBJ2-4; TRBD1 is a possible D gene (6 bases). The V and J ends lost 2 bases and 0 bases respectively, with 17 bases between them. The CDR3 runs 18 residues. Germline CDR1 reads KGHSH; CDR2 reads LQKENI.

The chain links TRBV3-1 (or the pseudogene TRBV3-2) to TRBJ2-3; D perhaps matches TRBD2 (5 bases). The V and J ends lost 2 bases and 4 bases respectively, with 10 bases between them. Germline V gene lookup returns CDR1 LGHDT and CDR2 YNNKEL (reference sequence). The CDR3 is 14 residues long. The CDR3 DNA reads as TGTGCCAGCAGCCAACGGGGAGTCCCAGATACGCAGTATTTT. Its protein product is CASSQRGVPDTQYF.

This clone was picked up one time. The genes are TRBV11-2 and TRBJ2-2, with 11 positions matching TRBD2. J lost 5 bases, V lost 5 bases, and 7 bases had no gene match. This CDR3 is 16 amino acids long. The germline gives CDR1 SGHAT, CDR2 FQNNGV. The CDR3 coding sequence is TGTGCCAGCAGCGTGAGACTAGCGGGGAGGACCGGGGAGCTGTTTTTT. Amino acids: CASSVRLAGRTGELFF.

Turning to this clone: The germline gene is not matched at one end of the junction; a read error may be the cause. The genes are TRBV28 and TRBJ2-4; 11 nucleotides match TRBD2. The germline V gene has CDR1 MDHEN and CDR2 SYDVKM. This CDR3 contains 15 residues. The CDR3 DNA is TGTGCCAGCAGCTCTCTAGCGGGAGGAAAAACCATTCAGTACTTC. It codes for CASSSLAGGKTIQYF.

There are a few counts of this clone. J is TRBJ1-1 and V is TRBV6-2 or TRBV6-3; D remains ambiguous. V lost 6 bases and J 1 base, leaving 15 bases between the germline ends. The CDR3 is 15 residues long. Germline V lookup: CDR1 MNHEY, CDR2 SVGEGT. The CDR3 is CASSLLGLPNTEAFF. The CDR3 nucleotides read TGTGCCAGCAGCCTCTTAGGACTGCCGAACACTGAAGCTTTCTTT.

This sequence joins TRBV5-5 and TRBJ2-7, with a possible D match to TRBD2 (6 bases). The V end lost 2 bases, the J end lost 1 base, and 19 bases lay between the germline ends. This CDR3 has 17 residues. Per the germline V gene, CDR1 is SGHKS and CDR2 is YYEKEE (reference sequence). CDR3 sequence reads: CASSFGPRASASYEQYF. Written as DNA, the CDR3 is TGTGCCAGCAGCTTCGGCCCCAGAGCTAGCGCGTCCTACGAGCAGTACTTC.

The rearrangement joins TRBV6-5 to TRBJ1-6, with 11 bases matching TRBD1. The germline V gene has CDR1 MNHEY and CDR2 SVGAGI. With V trimmed by 6 bases and J by 9 bases, 7 bases remained unmatched. CDR3 length equals 15 residues. The CDR3 sequence is CASRGWTGGSSPLHF. CDR3 bases: TGTGCCAGCAGAGGCTGGACAGGGGGCAGTTCACCCCTCCACTTT.

The chain recombines TRBV9 with TRBJ2-3; 12 positions match TRBD1. CDR1 and CDR2 (germline): SGDLS, YYNGEE. V was pared by 4 bases and J by 5 bases, with 5 bases of the junction left unmatched. This CDR3 is built from 15 residues. The CDR3 DNA follows: TGTGCCAGCAGCCCGGGACAGGGGGCTGGAGATACGCAGTATTTT. It specifies CASSPGQGAGDTQYF.

This clone was picked up one time. The rearrangement uses TRBV7-2 and TRBJ1-5, with D unresolved. The CDR3 runs to 13 residues. CDR1 SGHTA and CDR2 FQGNSA come from the germline V gene. V shed 4 bases and J shed 7 bases, with 11 bases lying between them. The CDR3 sequence: CASSWESRQPQHF. CDR3 DNA: TGTGCCAGCAGCTGGGAGAGCCGGCAGCCCCAGCATTTT.

The J gene is TRBJ2-3, the V gene TRBV7-8; weak D call: TRBD2 (5 bases). The length of the CDR3 is 12 residues. Looked up from germline, CDR1 is SGHVS and CDR2 is FQNEAQ. Trimming took off 5 bases at V and 12 bases at J, with 15 bases between the two ends. For the CDR3, the DNA is TGTGCCAGCAGCCCCGCGGGCCCTTCCCAGTATTTT. This translates into CASSPAGPSQYF.

This chain connects TRBV19 to TRBJ2-1; 9 positions match TRBD2. The CDR3 runs 16 residues. CDR1 and CDR2 from the germline V gene are LNHDA and SQIVND (reference sequence). Unmatched junction bases numbered 10, after V lost 3 bases and J lost 7 bases. DNA of the CDR3: TGTGCCAGTAGTATCAGGAGTCTAGCGGGATCAAATGAGCAGTTCTTC. It encodes CASSIRSLAGSNEQFF.

V usage is TRBV28 and J usage is TRBJ2-3, with D possibly TRBD2 on 5 matching bases. This CDR3 spans 18 amino acids. Trimming stripped 2 bases from V and 1 base from J, with 19 bases between. Germline V CDR1 and CDR2: MDHEN, SYDVKM. The CDR3 bases are TGTGCCAGCAGTTTAACAAAACCCTCGGGGTATGGCACAGATACGCAGTATTTT. This translates into CASSLTKPSGYGTDTQYF.

The chain couples TRBV30 to TRBJ2-7; 8 bases are a match to TRBD2. The V and J ends lost 0 bases and 1 base, in that order; junction bases with no gene match: 8. In germline, CDR1 is GTSNPN, CDR2 SVGIG (reference sequence). CDR3 length equals 16 residues. CDR3 region: CAWSVAGGDTSYEQYF. In nucleotides, the CDR3 is TGTGCCTGGAGTGTCGCCGGGGGGGACACTTCCTACGAGCAGTACTTC.

This sequence joins TRBV18 and TRBJ2-1; D might be TRBD2 (5 bases). Trimming removed 3 bases at V and 6 bases at J, with 18 bases between. Germline CDR1 KGHSH, CDR2 LQKENI. The CDR3 totals 16 residues. The CDR3 loop reads CASSPPMGSVANEQFF. The CDR3 DNA reads as TGTGCCAGCTCACCCCCTATGGGGAGCGTGGCCAATGAGCAGTTCTTC.